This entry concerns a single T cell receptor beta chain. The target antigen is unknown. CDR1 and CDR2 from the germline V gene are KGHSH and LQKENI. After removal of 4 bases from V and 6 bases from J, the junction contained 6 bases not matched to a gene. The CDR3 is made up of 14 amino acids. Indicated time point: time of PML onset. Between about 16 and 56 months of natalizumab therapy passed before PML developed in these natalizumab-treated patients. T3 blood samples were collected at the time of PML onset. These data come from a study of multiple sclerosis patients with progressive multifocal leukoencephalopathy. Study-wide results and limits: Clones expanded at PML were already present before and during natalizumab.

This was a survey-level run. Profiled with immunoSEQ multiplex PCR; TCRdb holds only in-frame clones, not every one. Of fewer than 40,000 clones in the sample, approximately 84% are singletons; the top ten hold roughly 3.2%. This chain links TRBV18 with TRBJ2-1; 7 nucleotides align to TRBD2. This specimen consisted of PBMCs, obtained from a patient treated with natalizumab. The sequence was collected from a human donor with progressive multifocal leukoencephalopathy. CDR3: CASSHPGLSNEQFF. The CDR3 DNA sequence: TGTGCCAGCTCACACCCGGGACTATCCAATGAGCAGTTCTTC.